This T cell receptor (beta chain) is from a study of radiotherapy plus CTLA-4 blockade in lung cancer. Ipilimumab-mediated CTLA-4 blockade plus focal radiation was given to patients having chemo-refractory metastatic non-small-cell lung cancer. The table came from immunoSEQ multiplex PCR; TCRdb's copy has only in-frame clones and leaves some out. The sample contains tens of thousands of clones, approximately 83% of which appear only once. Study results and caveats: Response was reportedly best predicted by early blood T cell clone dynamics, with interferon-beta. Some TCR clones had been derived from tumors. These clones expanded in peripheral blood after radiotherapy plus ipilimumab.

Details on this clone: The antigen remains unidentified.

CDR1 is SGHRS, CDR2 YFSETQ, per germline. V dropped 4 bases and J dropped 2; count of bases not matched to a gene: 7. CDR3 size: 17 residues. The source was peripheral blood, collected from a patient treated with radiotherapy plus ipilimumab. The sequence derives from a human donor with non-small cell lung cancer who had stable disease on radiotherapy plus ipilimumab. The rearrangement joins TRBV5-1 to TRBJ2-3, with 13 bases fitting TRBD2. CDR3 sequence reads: CASSPRTSGGITDTQYF. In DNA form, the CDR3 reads TGCGCCAGCAGCCCTCGGACTAGCGGGGGAATCACAGATACGCAGTATTTT.